The subject of this entry is one T cell receptor beta chain. The antigen this receptor binds is unknown. Base-call qualities are not available, and no considerably larger clone is one nucleotide away. Using the deep immunoSEQ assay, TCR CDR3 regions were amplified from genomic DNA by multiplex PCR. Extracted genomic DNA from each cell subset was spread evenly across all wells of several immunoSEQ 96-well plates, with each plate serving as a replicate. For sorted subsets, around 200 ng genomic DNA, equal to 25,000 to 35,000 T cell genomes, was loaded into each replicate PCR. The purified libraries were quantified using a Qubit 3.0 fluorometer, sized with a Bioanalyzer 2100, and then quantified again using the KAPA Library Quantification kit. Every immunoSEQ 96-well plate was sequenced on a dedicated single-read 150-cycle Illumina NextSeq 550 flow cell. The paper's processing steps were these. Because only junctional sequences without quality scores were contained in the immunoSEQ output, filtering matching that applied to full-length reads could not be performed. Sequences were annotated with PyIR, a Python wrapper for IgBLAST v1.9, and V/J genes and CDR3 were assigned using IMGT germline references. Reads with weak V/J assignments (E-value above 1e-6), missing CDR3, stop codons, out-of-frame junctions, or ambiguous translated residues were removed. A V3J clonotype was defined by an identical inferred V gene, J gene, and CDR3 amino acid sequence. Percentage overlap between repertoires was computed as shared unique clonotypes divided by the size of the smaller repertoire. RTK rarefaction, the Chao1 estimator, and Recon v2.1 estimates of unobserved clonotypes were used to assess repertoire richness. OLGA was used to compute generation probabilities for all TCRbeta clonotypes that the gDNA method yielded from a handful of donors. This is the immuneACCESS table as TCRdb keeps it, with only in-frame sequences that have V and J called. A part of the clones is gone; compared with another copy, unresolved V genes explain less than half, and the rest is unexplained. V, J and clone size reflect that table, while D and trimming were determined from the DNA. For this sample the table gives 2 million or so clones, of which approximately 94% were detected only once. The ten largest clones capture around 1.1% of the sample.

The data are from a study of shared clonotypes between healthy human individuals (dated by TCRdb to 2018 to 2020). Concerning the study at large: Three men and two women, aged 18 to 49 years, made up the cohort. Per donor, leukapheresis produced somewhere between about 0.9 and 10 billion PBMCs. Per donor, three plates each were used for CD4 naive and CD4 memory, two for CD8 naive, and one for CD8 memory. To estimate repertoire size and how much clonotypes are shared between individuals, the study performed deep sequencing of blood TCR repertoires from a handful of healthy adults. Libraries were prepared and TCR repertoires were sequenced by different laboratories using diverse techniques, in order to increase sequencing depth and limit assay-specific biases. The paper as a whole reports these results and caveats: Larger estimated clonotype richness was generally found for naive subsets than for memory subsets. Clonotypes shared by all four sorted-subset donors showed higher generation probabilities than non-shared clonotypes. Because the study included a small number of donors, the genetic and exposure-history diversity represented was limited. Roughly 5% of naive CD4, 3% to 4% of naive CD8, roughly 2.5% of memory CD4, and 0.4% of memory CD8 clonotypes were shared across a handful of donors. Based on pairwise subsampling, the degree of clonotype sharing among donors was expected to be affected by sequencing depth. Sampling was restricted to blood, and TCR repertoires in tissue are likely to differ from TCR repertoires in blood. Incomplete sequencing was indicated by rarefaction of sorted-subset datasets, despite the large sequencing depth.

The germline V gene (reference sequence) specifies GTSNPN as CDR1 and SVGIG as CDR2. Cut back by 2 bases and 0 bases, the V and J ends lie 13 bases apart. The CDR3 starts with the cysteine, ends with the phenylalanine, and has 15 residues. CDR3 DNA only is kept here, 45 bases in frame from base 1. CD8 naive samples were obtained by positive selection for CCR7 among CD45RO-negative cells, yielding a CD45RA+CCR7+ population from which TemRA cells were excluded. Healthy HIV-negative adults with no recently reported acute infections or vaccinations were included as donors. Every donor was a Caucasian adult living in Nashville, Tennessee, USA. After blood collection by leukapheresis, PBMCs were isolated using Ficoll-Histopaque density gradient centrifugation and then cryopreserved in the vapor phase of liquid nitrogen. Analytical flow cytometry was used to check the purity and quantity of every magnetically sorted T cell population. Genomic DNA was isolated from every sorted fraction and measured by UV absorbance on a Nanodrop 2000c.

This receptor was identified in a man aged 18 to 30 in good health. Sequencing was carried out using naive CD8+ T cells sorted from blood. The cell subset or site label, read with the paper, signifies: CD45RA+CCR7+. The rearranged chain carries TRBV30 and TRBJ1-2; tentative D gene TRBD1, with 5 bases matching. CDR3 sequence: CAWSSLTEANYGYTF. The DNA sequence is TGTGCCTGGAGTTCCCTGACAGAAGCTAACTATGGCTACACCTTC.